This is a list of T cell receptor beta chains from one sample in a study of Graves' ophthalmopathy and Graves' hyperthyroidism. TCRdb re-called the multiplex PCR reads through MiXCR, storing one row per CDR3 protein. The sample includes roughly 350,000 distinct CDR3 sequences, 17% of them seen just once. Sequencing was carried out using peripheral blood. The source of these receptors is an adult woman with stable Graves' hyperthyroidism. Each CDR3 is given with its conserved first and last residue. A D gene is named only where the DNA matches it firmly. Only part of the rows carry a size: once, few, many, or a class if the clone is expanded.

d_gene,j_gene,v_gene,abundance,CDR3aa,CDR3nt
NA,TRBJ1-2,TRBV6-1,NA,CASSDQRTANYGYTF,TGTGCCAGCAGTGACCAAAGGACGGCTAACTATGGCTACACCTTC
NA,TRBJ1-5,TRBV4-1,NA,CASSQEGGGNQPQRF,TGCGCCAGCAGCCAAGAAGGGGGAGGAAATCAGCCCCAGCGTTTT
NA,TRBJ1-1,TRBV27,many,CASSFRGGYTEAFF,TGTGCCAGCAGTTTTCGAGGGGGTTACACTGAAGCTTTCTTT
NA,TRBJ1-5,TRBV12-3/TRBV12-4,many,CASRLGGYSNQPQHF,TGTGCCAGCAGACTGGGGGGTTATAGCAATCAGCCCCAGCATTTT
TRBD2,TRBJ2-5,TRBV12-3/TRBV12-4,many,CASSLGGVTSRETQYF,TGTGCCAGCAGTCTGGGGGGGGTCACTTCCAGGGAGACCCAGTACTTC
NA,TRBJ2-5,TRBV7-2,many,CASSLAPGGDIAETQYF,TGTGCCAGCAGCTTAGCCCCAGGAGGGGACATCGCAGAGACCCAGTACTTC
TRBD2,TRBJ2-7,TRBV20-1,many,CSAPGTSDYEQYF,TGCAGTGCTCCCGGGACTAGCGACTACGAGCAGTACTTC
NA,TRBJ1-5,TRBV20-1,many,CSALKSEGSNQPQHF,TGCAGTGCTCTGAAATCAGAAGGGAGCAATCAGCCCCAGCATTTT
TRBD1,TRBJ2-5,TRBV28,many,CASGPRQGRVETQYF,TGTGCCAGCGGACCACGACAGGGACGGGTAGAGACCCAGTACTTC
NA,TRBJ1-1,TRBV6-5,many,CATRSSGGNTEAFF,TGTGCCACCCGATCATCCGGCGGGAACACTGAAGCTTTCTTT
NA,TRBJ1-5,TRBV28,many,CASSLLGGNQPQHF,TGTGCCAGCAGTTTACTTGGAGGGAATCAGCCCCAGCATTTT
NA,TRBJ1-1,TRBV11-3,many,CASSTRDRNTEAFF,TGTGCCAGCAGCACCCGGGACCGGAACACTGAAGCTTTCTTT
NA,TRBJ2-2,TRBV12-3/TRBV12-4,many,CASSFSPGHTNTGELFF,TGTGCCAGCAGTTTTAGCCCGGGACATACGAACACCGGGGAGCTGTTTTTT
TRBD1,TRBJ1-2,TRBV7-9,many,CASSAGQGDYGYTF,TGTGCCAGCAGCGCGGGACAGGGGGACTATGGCTACACCTTC
NA,TRBJ1-5,TRBV7-2,many,CASSLESRQPQHF,TGTGCCAGCAGCTTAGAATCAAGGCAGCCCCAGCATTTT
NA,TRBJ2-5,TRBV19,many,CASNDRSGETQYF,TGTGCCAGTAATGACAGGAGTGGAGAGACCCAGTACTTC
NA,TRBJ2-7,TRBV6-2/TRBV6-3,many,CASRAGRIYEQYF,TGTGCCAGCAGGGCGGGTAGGATCTACGAGCAGTACTTC
TRBD1,TRBJ1-5,TRBV7-2,NA,CASSKQGISNQPQHF,TGTGCCAGCAGCAAACAGGGGATTAGCAATCAGCCCCAGCATTTT
TRBD2,TRBJ2-5,TRBV7-8,many,CASSSYGTTRETQYF,TGTGCCAGCAGCTCATACGGGACTACGAGAGAGACCCAGTACTTC
TRBD2,TRBJ2-5,TRBV10-3,many,CAISDRAGGTQETQYF,TGTGCCATCAGTGACCGAGCGGGAGGGACCCAAGAGACCCAGTACTTC
TRBD1,TRBJ2-7,TRBV12-3/TRBV12-4,many,CASSSRQGRRGEQYF,TGTGCCAGCAGTTCAAGACAGGGGAGACGAGGCGAGCAGTACTTC
NA,TRBJ2-6,TRBV27,many,CASSRRILSSGANVLTF,TGTGCCAGCAGCCGGAGGATTCTCAGCTCTGGGGCCAACGTCCTGACTTTC
NA,TRBJ2-7,TRBV7-9,many,CASSLDSASYEQYF,TGTGCCAGCAGCTTAGACAGTGCCTCCTACGAGCAGTACTTC
NA,TRBJ1-1,TRBV7-2,many,CASTPWVGNTEAFF,TGTGCCAGCACCCCTTGGGTAGGGAACACTGAAGCTTTCTTT
NA,TRBJ1-1,TRBV6-5,NA,CASSSPRAFSEAFF,TGTGCCAGCAGTTCCCCGCGTGCATTTTCTGAAGCTTTCTTT
TRBD2,TRBJ2-7,TRBV9,few,CASSGSSGGSYEQYF,TGTGCCAGCAGCGGGTCTAGCGGGGGCTCCTACGAGCAGTACTTC
NA,TRBJ2-7,TRBV6-1,many,CASKRDRDFSYEQYF,TGTGCCAGCAAGAGGGACCGGGACTTCAGCTACGAGCAGTACTTC